These 29 T cell receptor beta chains were sequenced from one sample in a study of T-cell reconstitution after alpha-beta-depleted transplantation in children. Preparation of the TCRbeta library was carried out with unique molecular identifiers. TCRdb called the PCR reads again in MiXCR, with one record for every CDR3 protein. The sample shows roughly 220,000 distinct CDR3 sequences, 9.7% of them seen only once. Sample: PBMCs from the stem cell graft donor, taken from the stem cell graft. The origin of the receptors is a human donor who donated a stem cell graft to a child with SCID.

This clonotype was counted many times. The chain is built from TRBV2 and TRBJ1-2; D gene uncertain. Trimming left V 7 bases short and J 8 bases short, with 17 bases between. The CDR3 totals 13 residues. Germline values: CDR1 SNHLY, CDR2 FYNNEI. The CDR3 is CASNKGQPGGYTF. The CDR3 DNA follows: TGTGCCAGCAACAAGGGCCAACCTGGGGGCTACACCTTC.

This clonotype was recorded many times. This chain joins TRBV7-3 and TRBJ1-1; D is ambiguous. Trimming pared 5 bases from V and 1 base from J, leaving 14 bases between. There are 15 residues in the CDR3. The germline gives CDR1 SGHTA, CDR2 FQGTGA. The CDR3 here is CASSHTVDGNTEAFF. The DNA for the CDR3 is TGTGCCAGCAGCCATACAGTTGATGGGAACACTGAAGCTTTCTTT.

This clonotype was seen repeatedly, ten times or more. The CDR3 DNA sequence: TGTGCCAGCAGCCAAGCGCTGGGTTCAAGTGGTGGCTACACCTTC. Amino acid sequence: CASSQALGSSGGYTF. V and J are TRBV3-1 and TRBJ1-2; no firm D call. The CDR3 is 15 residues long. Germline V lookup: CDR1 LGHDT, CDR2 YNNKEL (reference sequence). V lost 1 base and J 7 bases, leaving 16 bases between the germline ends.

This clonotype was observed at least ten times. This chain links TRBV6-6 with TRBJ1-2; D is ambiguous. This CDR3 is built from 13 residues. Trimming left V 6 bases short and J 4 bases short, with 12 bases between. Germline V gene lookup returns CDR1 MNHNY and CDR2 SVGAGI (reference sequence). CDR3 nucleotides: TGTGCCAGCAGACCACGGGAGATCTATGGCTACACCTTC. Translating it yields CASRPREIYGYTF.

This clonotype was detected ten times or more. The CDR3: CSARDGVSGGMRSYNEQFF. CDR3 nucleotide sequence: TGCAGTGCTAGAGATGGGGTTAGCGGGGGGATGCGCTCCTACAATGAGCAGTTCTTC. The chain combines TRBV20-1 with TRBJ2-1, with 10 nucleotides matching TRBD2. The CDR3 length is 19 residues. The germline V gene has CDR1 DFQATT and CDR2 SNEGSKA (reference sequence). The ends lost 0 bases at V and 0 bases at J; junction bases unmatched: 11.

This clonotype was detected many times. The rearrangement joins TRBV7-7 to TRBJ2-5; 10 bases are shared with TRBD2. The CDR3 has 15 residues. Trimming at V came to 2 bases and at J to 3 bases, leaving 3 bases not matched to a gene. Germline V lookup: CDR1 SSHAT, CDR2 FNYEAQ (reference sequence). The CDR3 sequence is CASSLSAGGEETQYF. In DNA form, the CDR3 reads TGTGCCAGCAGCTTATCAGCGGGGGGGGAAGAGACCCAGTACTTC. The whole variable domain, remainder taken from reference TRBV7-7 and TRBJ2-5, is GAGVSQSPRYKVTKRGQDVTLRCDPISSHATLYWYQQALGQGPEFLTYFNYEAQPDKSGLPSDRFSAERPEGSISTLTIQRTEQRDSAMYRCASSLSAGGEETQYFGPGTRLLVL.

In this sample, this clonotype turned up many times. The chain has TRBV3-1 and TRBJ1-1; tentative D call: TRBD1 (5 bases). V was shortened by 3 bases and J by 1 base, with 6 bases between the two germline ends. The length of the CDR3 is 13 residues. The germline V gene has CDR1 LGHDT and CDR2 YNNKEL (reference sequence). In DNA, the CDR3 is TGTGCCAGCAGCCACAGGGAGAACACTGAAGCTTTCTTT. This translates into CASSHRENTEAFF.

This clonotype was counted at least ten times. The genes are TRBV4-1 and TRBJ2-2; 12 bases match TRBD2. The CDR3 consists of 16 residues. The germline V gene encodes CDR1 MGHRA and CDR2 YSYEKL. V shed 4 bases, J shed 5 bases, and the junction held 5 bases outside the gene matches. The CDR3, as DNA: TGCGCCAGCAGCCGGACTAGCGGGGAGGGGACCGGGGAGCTGTTTTTT. Protein product: CASSRTSGEGTGELFF.

In this sample, this clonotype turned up many times. This chain uses TRBV12-3 or TRBV12-4 with TRBJ1-4; D gene unclear. This CDR3 region has 15 residues. V lost 5 bases and J 3 bases, leaving 13 bases between the germline ends. The CDR3 region is CASSPKNGANEKLFF. CDR3 sequence (DNA): TGTGCCAGCAGTCCCAAAAACGGGGCTAATGAAAAACTGTTTTTT.

This clonotype was detected ten times or more. This rearrangement joins TRBV7-2 to TRBJ1-5, with D hard to call. Germline assignment: CDR1 SGHTA and CDR2 FQGNSA. Trimming took 3 bases from V and 3 from J, leaving 6 bases between them. The CDR3 totals 13 residues. The CDR3 loop is CASSFVTNQPQHF. CDR3 sequence (DNA): TGTGCCAGCAGCTTCGTGACCAATCAGCCCCAGCATTTT.

This clonotype was seen many times. The chain combines TRBV29-1 with TRBJ2-3; no firm D call. The CDR3 is made up of 13 amino acids. The V and J ends lost 4 bases and 6 bases respectively, with 14 bases between them. Germline CDR1 and CDR2: SQVTM and ANQGSEA. CDR3 amino acids: CSVAVGPVDTQYF. The CDR3 bases are TGCAGCGTTGCCGTGGGCCCTGTGGATACGCAGTATTTT.

This clonotype showed up just a few times. The CDR3 region has the DNA TGCAGCGTGGGGATCGGGGGGACCCCTTCCGGGGAGCTGTTTTTT. Protein: CSVGIGGTPSGELFF. The rearrangement links TRBV29-1 to TRBJ2-2; TRBD2 matches at 7 bases. V lost 6 bases to trimming and J lost 6 bases; unmatched junction nucleotides: 13. Germline values: CDR1 SQVTM, CDR2 ANQGSEA. The CDR3 runs 15 residues.

This clonotype was seen at least ten times. CDR3 sequence (DNA): TGTGCCAGCAGTTTAGCGGGAACAGGGACTGAAGCTTTCTTT. It yields the protein CASSLAGTGTEAFF. The J gene is TRBJ1-1, the V gene TRBV12-3 or TRBV12-4; D may be TRBD1 (6 bases). CDR3 length: 14 amino acids. Between the trimmed V and J ends, which lost 0 bases and 5 bases, there was a span of 10 bases.

This clonotype has at least ten counts. The genes are TRBV5-1 and TRBJ1-1; D not certain. V gave up 0 bases and J gave up 6 bases, with 15 bases separating them. CDR1 is SGHRS and CDR2 is YFSETQ in the germline V gene. The CDR3 sequence is 15 residues long. Here the CDR3 reads CASSLDGGIFAEAFF. The CDR3 nucleotides read TGCGCCAGCAGCTTGGATGGCGGAATCTTTGCTGAAGCTTTCTTT. The whole variable domain, filled in from reference TRBV5-1 and TRBJ1-1, reads KAGVTQTPRYLIKTRGQQVTLSCSPISGHRSVSWYQQTPGQGLQFLFEYFSETQRNKGNFPGRFSGRQFSNSRSEMNVSTLELGDSALYLCASSLDGGIFAEAFFGQGTRLTVV.

This clonotype has a count of ten or more. This rearrangement joins TRBV5-5 to TRBJ2-4; no firm D call. Germline V gene sequence: CDR1 SGHKS, CDR2 YYEKEE (reference sequence). Between the trimmed V and J ends, which lost 1 base and 9 bases, there was a span of 8 bases. This CDR3 spans 12 amino acids. CDR3 residues: CASSLSVGIQYF. CDR3 nucleotides: TGTGCCAGCAGCTTGAGCGTCGGCATTCAGTACTTC.

This clonotype was seen at least ten times. V gene TRBV13 combines with J gene TRBJ1-6, with TRBD1 identical over 10 bases. The trim removed 0 bases at V and 9 bases at J, leaving 2 bases unmatched. This CDR3 spans 15 amino acids. Looked up from germline, CDR1 is PRHDT and CDR2 is FYEKMQ (reference sequence). CDR3 sequence: CASSLGWDRGSPLHF. The CDR3 region has the DNA TGTGCCAGCAGCTTAGGCTGGGACAGGGGTTCACCCCTCCACTTT.

With regard to this clonotype: One junction end does not reproduce the germline sequence, and a read error may be involved. The rearrangement links TRBV7-2 to TRBJ2-2, with TRBD2 as a possible D gene (6 bases). This CDR3 contains 15 residues. Germline loops: CDR1 SGHTA, CDR2 FQGNSA. This CDR3 reads CASSARRANTGEQFF. CDR3 nucleotide sequence: TGTGCCAGCAGCGCCCGGAGGGCGAACACCGGGGAGCAGTTTTTT.

This clonotype was observed many times. This rearrangement joins TRBV20-1 to TRBJ1-2; D unclear. Per germline, CDR1 DFQATT and CDR2 SNEGSKA (reference sequence). The CDR3 consists of 16 residues. Trimming removed 0 bases from V and 6 bases from J, with 20 bases in between. CDR3 protein: CSARDALGAPRHGYTF. CDR3 DNA: TGCAGTGCTAGAGATGCGTTGGGTGCGCCTAGACATGGCTACACCTTC.

This clonotype came up many times. J is TRBJ1-1 and V is TRBV7-9, with no clear D. Trimming removed 7 bases at V and 8 bases at J, with 8 bases between. The CDR3 length is 10 residues. CDR1 and CDR2 (germline): SEHNR, FQNEAQ (reference sequence). In DNA, the CDR3 is TGTGCCAGCACTTGGGCAGAAGCTTTCTTT. Translated, it gives CASTWAEAFF.

This clonotype was seen only a few times. This rearrangement joins TRBV4-2 to TRBJ2-7; TRBD2 matches 11 bases. Germline V gives CDR1 LGHNA, CDR2 YNFKEQ. The CDR3 covers 15 residues. The ends lost 4 bases at V and 2 bases at J; junction bases unmatched: 4. This chain's CDR3 is CASSPTSGAAYEQYF. The CDR3 coding sequence is TGTGCCAGCAGCCCGACTAGCGGGGCAGCCTACGAGCAGTACTTC.

This clonotype has a count of ten or more. The V call is TRBV15, the J call TRBJ2-3; TRBD1 aligns across 10 bases. The CDR3 loop spans 16 amino acids. With V trimmed by 3 bases and J by 1 base, 4 bases remained unmatched. Germline lookup yields CDR1 LNHNV and CDR2 YYDKDF (reference sequence). The CDR3 bases are TGTGCCACCAGCAGGAGACAGGGGGCGGGCACAGATACGCAGTATTTT. This codes for CATSRRQGAGTDTQYF.

The CDR3 is CATSDAYDRVPGELFF. CDR3 bases: TGTGCCACCAGTGATGCGTACGACAGGGTCCCCGGGGAGCTGTTTTTT. The gene calls are TRBV24-1 and TRBJ2-2; TRBD1 matches at 7 bases. The ends lost 3 bases at V and 6 bases at J; junction bases unmatched: 9. Germline V gene data show CDR1 as KGHDR and CDR2 as SFDVKD. CDR3 length equals 16 residues.

This clonotype was detected ten times or more. The V and J genes are TRBV28 and TRBJ2-3; D is undetermined. Per the germline V gene, CDR1 is MDHEN and CDR2 is SYDVKM. The V gene lost 7 bases and the J gene lost 2 bases, with 13 bases spanning the gap. CDR3 length: 14 amino acids. The CDR3 region is CASKGFTATDTQYF. In nucleotides, the CDR3 is TGTGCCAGCAAGGGCTTTACTGCCACAGATACGCAGTATTTT.

This clonotype showed up just a few times. This may be a read error: a much more frequent sequence differs by one nucleotide. The chain recombines TRBV20-1 with TRBJ1-1, with TRBD1 matching over 9 bases. The CDR3 extends over 16 amino acids. From germline, CDR1 is DFQATT and CDR2 SNEGSKA (reference sequence). CDR3 in amino acids: CCARRPPGQGNTEAFF. The CDR3 nucleotides are TGCTGTGCCCGGAGACCCCCGGGACAGGGGAACACTGAAGCTTTCTTT.

The chain carries TRBV12-3 or TRBV12-4 and TRBJ2-3; 9 positions match TRBD2. CDR3 length equals 16 residues. With V trimmed by 5 bases and J by 4 bases, 10 bases remained unmatched. CDR3 in DNA: TGTGCCAGCAGTGCCTTAGCGGGGGCCGTGGCAGATACGCAGTATTTT. This encodes CASSALAGAVADTQYF.

The chain links TRBV18 to TRBJ2-1; D may be TRBD2 (6 bases). This CDR3 contains 15 residues. V lost 2 bases to trimming and J lost 10 bases, with 18 bases between them. CDR1 KGHSH and CDR2 LQKENI come from the germline V gene. CDR3 region: CASSPDARDLGEQFF. In nucleotides, the CDR3 is TGTGCCAGCTCACCAGATGCCAGGGACTTAGGAGAGCAGTTCTTC.

There are many counts of this clonotype. This chain links TRBV5-1 with TRBJ1-1, with D unresolved. Germline assignment: CDR1 SGHRS and CDR2 YFSETQ. V lost 2 bases, J lost 3 bases, and 11 bases lay in between. The CDR3 runs to 14 residues. CDR3 sequence: CASSFNPPYTEAFF. CDR3 coding DNA: TGCGCCAGCAGCTTTAATCCGCCCTACACTGAAGCTTTCTTT. The variable domain in full, with the rest retrieved from reference TRBV5-1 and TRBJ1-1, is KAGVTQTPRYLIKTRGQQVTLSCSPISGHRSVSWYQQTPGQGLQFLFEYFSETQRNKGNFPGRFSGRQFSNSRSEMNVSTLELGDSALYLCASSFNPPYTEAFFGQGTRLTVV.

With regard to this clonotype: The junction departs from germline at one end; a sequencing error may be responsible. The V and J genes are TRBV4-1 and TRBJ1-5; the D is unclear. The CDR3 is made up of 17 amino acids. CDR1 is MGHRA, CDR2 YSYEKL, per germline. This chain's CDR3 is CASSQDIGTAGNLPQHF. The CDR3 region has the DNA TGCGCCAGCAGTCAAGATATAGGAACAGCCGGTAATCTGCCCCAGCATTTT.

This clonotype showed up just a few times. The V and J genes are TRBV2 and TRBJ1-5; no clear D. The ends were cut back, 1 base at V and 0 bases at J, with 7 bases in the middle. In germline, CDR1 is SNHLY, CDR2 FYNNEI. The CDR3 spans 15 residues. The CDR3 loop is CASSEEEYSNQPQHF. Written as DNA, the CDR3 is TGTGCCAGCAGTGAAGAGGAGTATAGCAATCAGCCCCAGCATTTT.